This T cell receptor (beta chain) was sequenced in a study of cytomegalovirus exposure and HLA in healthy donors. On this clone: The antigen is undetermined.

Primers for the PCR totalled 60 Vbeta and 13 Jbeta. The data were produced by immunoSEQ multiplex PCR, yet TCRdb's version contains in-frame clones alone and is incomplete. The sample holds approximately 190,000 clones. Broader study findings: There was a cluster of highly shared sequence variants that was likely a sequencing artifact.

The receptor comes from a man between 25 and 39 years old in good health and CMV-seronegative. The sequenced material came from PBMCs.

The CDR3 region has the DNA TGTGCCAGCAGCCCCGTCCAGGGGGCTAGGGGCGAGCAGTACTTC. Its translation: CASSPVQGARGEQYF. The rearrangement joins TRBV11-2 to TRBJ2-7; 8 nucleotides agree with TRBD1. The CDR3 is 15 amino acids. Trimming removed 5 bases from V and 6 bases from J; junction bases left unmatched: 12. Germline V lookup: CDR1 SGHAT, CDR2 FQNNGV.